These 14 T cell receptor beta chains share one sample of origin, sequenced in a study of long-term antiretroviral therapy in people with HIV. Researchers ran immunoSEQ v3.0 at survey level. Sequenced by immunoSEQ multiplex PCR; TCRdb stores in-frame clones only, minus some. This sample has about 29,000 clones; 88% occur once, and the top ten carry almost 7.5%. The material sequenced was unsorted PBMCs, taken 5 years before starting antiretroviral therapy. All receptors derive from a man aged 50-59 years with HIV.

The CDR3 sequence: CASSLGQRETQYF. CDR3 coding DNA: TGTGCCAGCAGCCTTGGACAGCGAGAGACCCAGTACTTC. This sequence joins TRBV7-8 and TRBJ2-5, with D perhaps TRBD1 (6 bases). This CDR3 comprises 13 residues. Trimming stripped 5 bases from V and 4 bases from J, with 11 bases between. CDR1 is SGHVS, CDR2 FQNEAQ, per germline.

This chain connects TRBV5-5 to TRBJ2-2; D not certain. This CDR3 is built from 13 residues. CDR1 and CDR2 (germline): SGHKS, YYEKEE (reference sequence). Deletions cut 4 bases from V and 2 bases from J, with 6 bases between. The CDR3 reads CASSPINTGELFF. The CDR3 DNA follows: TGTGCCAGCAGCCCAATTAACACCGGGGAGCTGTTTTTT.

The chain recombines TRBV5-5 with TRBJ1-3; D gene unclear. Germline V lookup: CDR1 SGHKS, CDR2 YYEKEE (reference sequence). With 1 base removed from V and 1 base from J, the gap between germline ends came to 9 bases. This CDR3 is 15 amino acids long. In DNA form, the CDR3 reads TGTGCCAGCAGCTTGCCAAGGTTATCTGGAAACACCATATATTTT. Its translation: CASSLPRLSGNTIYF.

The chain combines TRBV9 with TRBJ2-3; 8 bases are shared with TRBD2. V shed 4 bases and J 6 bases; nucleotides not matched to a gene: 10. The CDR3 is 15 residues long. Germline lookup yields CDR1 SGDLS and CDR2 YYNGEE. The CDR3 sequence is CASSRSAGEADTQYF. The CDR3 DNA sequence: TGTGCCAGCAGCCGATCAGCGGGAGAAGCTGATACGCAGTATTTT.

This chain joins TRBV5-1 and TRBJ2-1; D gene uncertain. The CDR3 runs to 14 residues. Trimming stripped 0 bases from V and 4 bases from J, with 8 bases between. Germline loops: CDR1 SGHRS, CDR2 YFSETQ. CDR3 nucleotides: TGCGCCAGCAGCTTGGGTTCCCGATACAATGAGCAGTTCTTC. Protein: CASSLGSRYNEQFF.

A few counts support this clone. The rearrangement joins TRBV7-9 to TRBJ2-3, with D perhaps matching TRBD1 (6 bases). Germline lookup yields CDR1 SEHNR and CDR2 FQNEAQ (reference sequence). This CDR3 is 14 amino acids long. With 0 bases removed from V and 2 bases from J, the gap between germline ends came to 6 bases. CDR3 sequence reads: CASSLAGATDTQYF. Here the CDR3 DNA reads TGTGCCAGCAGCTTAGCGGGGGCCACAGATACGCAGTATTTT.

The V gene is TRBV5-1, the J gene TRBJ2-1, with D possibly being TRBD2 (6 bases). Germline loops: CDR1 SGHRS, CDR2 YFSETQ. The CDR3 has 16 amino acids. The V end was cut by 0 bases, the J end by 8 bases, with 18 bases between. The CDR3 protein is CASSLVGGGGDDEQFF. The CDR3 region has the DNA TGCGCCAGCAGCTTGGTTGGGGGAGGCGGCGATGATGAGCAGTTCTTC. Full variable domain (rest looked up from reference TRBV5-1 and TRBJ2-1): KAGVTQTPRYLIKTRGQQVTLSCSPISGHRSVSWYQQTPGQGLQFLFEYFSETQRNKGNFPGRFSGRQFSNSRSEMNVSTLELGDSALYLCASSLVGGGGDDEQFFGPGTRLTVL.

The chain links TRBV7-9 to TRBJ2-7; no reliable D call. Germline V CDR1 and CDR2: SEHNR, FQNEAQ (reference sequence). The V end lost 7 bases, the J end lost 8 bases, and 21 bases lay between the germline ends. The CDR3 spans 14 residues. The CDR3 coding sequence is TGTGCCAGCACCTATACTGGACGGTCAGCCCAGCAGTACTTC. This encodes CASTYTGRSAQQYF.

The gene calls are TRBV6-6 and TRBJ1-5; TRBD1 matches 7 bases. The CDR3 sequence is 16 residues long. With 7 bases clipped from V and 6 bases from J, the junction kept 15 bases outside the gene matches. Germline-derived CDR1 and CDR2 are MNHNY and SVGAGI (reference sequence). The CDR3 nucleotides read TGTGCCAGCACTTCGATGCAGGGGGGCTCAGCTCAGCCCCAGCATTTT. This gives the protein CASTSMQGGSAQPQHF.

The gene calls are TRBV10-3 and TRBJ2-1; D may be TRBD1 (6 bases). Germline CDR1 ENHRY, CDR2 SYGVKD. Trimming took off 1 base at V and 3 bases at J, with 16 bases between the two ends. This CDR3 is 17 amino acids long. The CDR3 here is CAISELVGGNGYNEQFF. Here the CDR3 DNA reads TGTGCCATCAGTGAGTTGGTAGGGGGTAACGGCTACAATGAGCAGTTCTTC.

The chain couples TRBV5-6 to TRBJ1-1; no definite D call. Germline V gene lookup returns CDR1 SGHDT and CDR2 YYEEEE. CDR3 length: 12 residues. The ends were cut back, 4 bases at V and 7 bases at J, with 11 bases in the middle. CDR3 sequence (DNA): TGTGCCAGCAGCCGCCAGAGATTTGAAGCTTTCTTT. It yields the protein CASSRQRFEAFF.

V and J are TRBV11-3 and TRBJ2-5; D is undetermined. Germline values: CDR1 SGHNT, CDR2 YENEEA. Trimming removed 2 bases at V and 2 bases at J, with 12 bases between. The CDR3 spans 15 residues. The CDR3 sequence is CASSLREGMQETQYF. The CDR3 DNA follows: TGTGCCAGCAGCTTACGTGAAGGGATGCAAGAGACCCAGTACTTC.

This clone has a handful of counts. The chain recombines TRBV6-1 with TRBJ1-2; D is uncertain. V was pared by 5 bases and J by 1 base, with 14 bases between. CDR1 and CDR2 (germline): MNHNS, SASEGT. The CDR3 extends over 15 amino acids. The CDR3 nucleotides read TGTGCCAGCAGTCCAACTGCTGCCGGTAACTATGGCTACACCTTC. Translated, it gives CASSPTAAGNYGYTF.

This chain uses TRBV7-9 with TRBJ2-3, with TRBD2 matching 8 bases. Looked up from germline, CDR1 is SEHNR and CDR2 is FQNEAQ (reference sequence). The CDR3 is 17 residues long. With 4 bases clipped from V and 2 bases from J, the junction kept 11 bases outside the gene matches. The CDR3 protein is CASSSLSGGGDTDTQYF. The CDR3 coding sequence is TGTGCCAGCAGCTCCCTCAGCGGGGGAGGGGACACAGATACGCAGTATTTT.